This is a list of T cell receptor beta chains from one sample in a study of blood T cell repertoires in COVID-19. Profiled with immunoSEQ multiplex PCR; TCRdb holds only in-frame clones, not every one. The sample carries 200,000 to 250,000 clones, about nine tenths recorded once. The sequenced sample was peripheral blood. Every receptor here comes from a young man with COVID-19, enrolled during active disease. The CDR3 runs from the conserved cysteine through the conserved F or W. D genes are given only for firm matches. A clone size is listed for some rows: how often the clone was seen (once, few, many), or a class if it is expanded.

cdr3_aa cdr3_nt j_call cdr3_length d_call clone_size v_call
CASSQVGGTEAFF TGCGCCAGCAGCCAAGTAGGGGGTACTGAAGCTTTCTTT TRBJ1-1 13 - - TRBV4-1
CASSRTTGYGNQPQHF TGTGCCAGTAGCCGCACGACGGGTTACGGCAATCAGCCCCAGCATTTT TRBJ1-5 16 - - TRBV19
CATSDSGSQETQYF TGTGCCACCAGTGACAGCGGGAGCCAAGAGACCCAGTACTTC TRBJ2-5 14 TRBD2 once TRBV24-1
CASSFRATGELFF TGCGCCAGCAGCTTCAGGGCCACCGGGGAGCTGTTTTTT TRBJ2-2 13 - - TRBV5-1
CASSLSGVNEKLFF TGCGCCAGCAGCTTATCAGGGGTGAATGAAAAACTGTTTTTT TRBJ1-4 14 - - TRBV5-1
CASSDNYEQYF TGTGCCAGCAGTGACAACTACGAGCAGTACTTC TRBJ2-7 11 - - TRBV25-1
CASSLDIWQGVYGYGYTF TGTGCCAGCAGCTTAGATATTTGGCAGGGGGTCTATGGCTATGGCTACACCTTC TRBJ1-2 18 TRBD1 - TRBV7-9
CASSFAMGQGRGYTF TGTGCCAGCAGCTTCGCCATGGGACAGGGACGAGGCTACACCTTC TRBJ1-2 15 TRBD1 - TRBV7-9
CASSQDRGQTYEQYF TGCGCCAGCAGCCAAGACAGGGGCCAAACCTACGAGCAGTACTTC TRBJ2-7 15 - - TRBV4-1
CASSPRGRNNYGYTF TGTGCCAGCAGCCCCAGGGGGCGCAATAACTATGGCTACACCTTC TRBJ1-2 15 TRBD1 - TRBV6-5
CASSKIGVASGYEQYF TGTGCCAGTAGTAAGATAGGCGTGGCCTCAGGGTACGAGCAGTACTTC TRBJ2-7 16 - - TRBV19
CASSQPKGGLTETQYF TGTGCCAGCAGCCAACCTAAGGGAGGGTTGACGGAGACCCAGTACTTC TRBJ2-5 16 TRBD2 - TRBV3-1/TRBV3-2
CASSGTVETQYF TGTGCCAGCAGTGGGACAGTAGAGACCCAGTACTTC TRBJ2-5 12 - - TRBV2
CASSYREGGGFVAFF TGTGCCAGCAGTTACCGGGAGGGGGGCGGTTTTGTAGCTTTCTTT TRBJ1-1 15 - once TRBV6-5
CASSSRQGSSGTDTQYF TGTGCCAGCAGCAGTCGACAGGGGTCCTCGGGGACAGATACGCAGTATTTT TRBJ2-3 17 TRBD1 - TRBV9
CASSLDRGGYTF TGTGCCAGCAGCTTAGACAGGGGAGGCTACACCTTC TRBJ1-2 12 - once TRBV11-2
CASRDRSNYGYTF TGTGCCAGCAGGGACAGGTCTAACTATGGCTACACCTTC TRBJ1-2 13 TRBD1 - TRBV12-3/TRBV12-4
CASSDGSQNYGYTF TGTGCCAGCAGTGATGGCAGTCAAAACTATGGCTACACCTTC TRBJ1-2 14 - once TRBV2
CASGDRGRIQPQHF TGTGCCAGCGGGGACAGGGGGCGAATTCAGCCCCAGCATTTT TRBJ1-5 14 TRBD1 - TRBV6-5
CASSQAGGLGYTF TGTGCCAGCAGTCAAGCCGGAGGCCTTGGCTACACCTTC TRBJ1-2 13 - - TRBV11-3
CASSRGTAASGNTIYF TGTGCCAGCAGCAGAGGGACAGCTGCCTCTGGAAACACCATATATTTT TRBJ1-3 16 TRBD1 - TRBV7-6
CASSSPGLARNEQYF TGTGCCAGCAGTTCTCCCGGACTAGCTCGAAACGAGCAGTACTTC TRBJ2-7 15 TRBD2 - TRBV6-2/TRBV6-3
CASSQDLAGQSGYTF TGTGCCAGCAGCCAAGATCTGGCAGGCCAGAGTGGCTACACCTTC TRBJ1-2 15 - - TRBV3-1/TRBV3-2
CASSPGTSGFTDTQYF TGCGCCAGCAGCCCTGGGACTAGCGGATTCACAGATACGCAGTATTTT TRBJ2-3 16 TRBD2 - TRBV5-1
CASSYSTGNTIYF TGTGCCAGCAGTTACTCTACTGGAAACACCATATATTTT TRBJ1-3 13 - - TRBV6-2/TRBV6-3
CASSWDTANYGYTF TGTGCCAGCAGCTGGGACACCGCTAACTATGGCTACACCTTC TRBJ1-2 14 - - TRBV6-5
CASSLTGTVNTEAFF TGTGCCAGTAGTTTAACCGGGACAGTGAACACTGAAGCTTTCTTT TRBJ1-1 15 TRBD1 - TRBV19
CASSLQGEDGYTF TGCGCCAGCAGCTTGCAAGGGGAGGATGGCTACACCTTC TRBJ1-2 13 - - TRBV5-1
CASSEGLGGYQPQHF TGTGCCAGCAGTGAAGGGTTAGGGGGCTATCAGCCCCAGCATTTT TRBJ1-5 15 TRBD1 few TRBV6-1
CASSSAPGTGDEQYF TGCGCCAGCAGCTCCGCTCCCGGGACAGGGGACGAGCAGTACTTC TRBJ2-7 15 TRBD1 - TRBV5-1
CASSEGQITGELFF TGTGCCAGCAGTGAAGGACAGATCACCGGGGAGCTGTTTTTT TRBJ2-2 14 - - TRBV25-1
CASSIAAGQETQYF TGTGCCAGTAGTATAGCGGCGGGACAAGAGACCCAGTACTTC TRBJ2-5 14 - - TRBV19
CATSRADRVEGYTF TGTGCCACCAGCAGAGCGGACAGGGTAGAAGGCTACACCTTC TRBJ1-2 14 TRBD1 - TRBV15
CASSWTSGGAETQYF TGTGCCAGCAGCTGGACTAGCGGGGGGGCCGAGACCCAGTACTTC TRBJ2-5 15 TRBD2 - TRBV7-2
CASSSRQGRNNQPQHF TGTGCCAGCAGCTCCCGACAGGGGCGTAACAATCAGCCCCAGCATTTT TRBJ1-5 16 TRBD1 - TRBV5-5
CASSSRYWGGNQPQHF TGTGCCAGCAGCTCCCGGTACTGGGGGGGCAATCAGCCCCAGCATTTT TRBJ1-5 16 - - TRBV7-2
CASSLVTGGGETQYF TGTGCCAGCAGCTTGGTTACGGGGGGGGGAGAGACCCAGTACTTC TRBJ2-5 15 TRBD2 - TRBV5-4
CASSQALGQGITDTQYF TGTGCCAGCAGCCAAGCCCTGGGACAGGGGATCACAGATACGCAGTATTTT TRBJ2-3 17 TRBD1 - TRBV14
CATGSGANVLTF TGTGCCACCGGCTCTGGGGCCAACGTCCTGACTTTC TRBJ2-6 12 - - TRBV28
CASVRGGGTDTQYF TGTGCCAGCGTGAGGGGGGGAGGCACAGATACGCAGTATTTT TRBJ2-3 14 - - TRBV7-9
CSARGFSGANVLTF TGCAGCGCCCGGGGGTTCTCTGGGGCCAACGTCCTGACTTTC TRBJ2-6 14 - - TRBV29-1
CASSQGGRGLNTEAFF TGTGCCAGCAGCCAAGGCGGGCGAGGGTTGAACACTGAAGCTTTCTTT TRBJ1-1 16 - - TRBV3-1/TRBV3-2